These 27 T cell receptor beta chains share one sample of origin, sequenced in a study of T cell repertoires in cytomegalovirus infection. The antigens for these receptors are not known. TCRdb independently ran MiXCR on the reads; one entry per CDR3 protein. The table lists around 570,000 distinct CDR3 sequences, over 35% of them singletons. The specimen was cultured PBMCs, collected from culture after CMV antigen stimulation. Every receptor here comes from a human donor in good health (CMV status not recorded). Some clones in this sample may be carry-over from other donors' samples.

This clonotype came up a few times. The chain combines TRBV7-8 with TRBJ2-2; no clear D gene. Trimming shortened V by 5 bases and J by 1 base, and 14 bases separated the two germline ends. In germline, CDR1 is SGHVS, CDR2 FQNEAQ. The CDR3 is made up of 16 amino acids. The CDR3 nucleotides read TGTGCCAGCAGCGCCAGGCCCGGATTGAACACCGGGGAGCTGTTTTTT. It encodes CASSARPGLNTGELFF.

This sequence joins TRBV4-1 and TRBJ1-2; the match to TRBD1 covers 7 bases. CDR1 and CDR2 (germline): MGHRA, YSYEKL. V shed 8 bases and J 4 bases; nucleotides not matched to a gene: 10. The CDR3 sequence is 14 residues long. The CDR3 DNA follows: TGCGCCAGCGGCCTCGACAGGGTCGGCTATGGCTACACCTTC. This encodes CASGLDRVGYGYTF.

The genes are TRBV12-3 or TRBV12-4 and TRBJ1-2; D is possibly TRBD1 (5 bases). The V end was cut by 4 bases, the J end by 10 bases, with 13 bases between. The CDR3 is made up of 12 amino acids. CDR3 sequence reads: CASSSTPGAYTF. In DNA form, the CDR3 reads TGTGCCAGCAGTTCAACCCCCGGGGCCTACACCTTC.

This chain links TRBV28 with TRBJ1-6; perhaps TRBD1 as D (5 bases). The CDR3 extends over 13 amino acids. Trimming took 8 bases from V and 7 from J, leaving 12 bases between them. Germline V CDR1 and CDR2: MDHEN, SYDVKM. CDR3 sequence: CASRGPWNSPLHF. The CDR3 DNA reads TGTGCCAGCCGGGGACCTTGGAATTCACCCCTCCACTTT.

J is TRBJ1-4 and V is TRBV7-2; D uncertain. V lost 5 bases and J 0 bases, leaving 10 bases between the germline ends. Germline CDR1 and CDR2: SGHTA and FQGNSA. This CDR3 has 15 amino acids. The CDR3, as DNA: TGTGCCAGCAGCCCAAGAGATGCAACTAATGAAAAACTGTTTTTT. Translated: CASSPRDATNEKLFF.

This clonotype was seen a handful of times. CDR3 in amino acids: CASSFAQLNYGYTF. In DNA form, the CDR3 reads TGTGCCAGCAGCTTTGCGCAGCTTAACTATGGCTACACCTTC. The rearrangement links TRBV11-2 to TRBJ1-2; D unclear. The V gene's germline CDR1 is SGHAT and CDR2 FQNNGV. The CDR3 is 14 amino acids. V lost 3 bases and J lost 1, with 9 bases in between. Full variable domain (missing parts from reference TRBV11-2 and TRBJ1-2): EAGVAQSPRYKIIEKRQSVAFWCNPISGHATLYWYQQILGQGPKLLIQFQNNGVVDDSQLPKDRFSAERLKGVDSTLKIQPAKLEDSAVYLCASSFAQLNYGYTFGSGTRLTVV.

The chain uses TRBV7-9 and TRBJ2-3, with D perhaps TRBD2 (6 bases). Per germline, CDR1 SEHNR and CDR2 FQNEAQ (reference sequence). The V and J ends lost 4 bases and 0 bases respectively, with 17 bases between them. The CDR3 is 17 amino acids. The CDR3 protein is CASSSLISSASTDTQYF. Here the CDR3 DNA reads TGTGCCAGCAGCTCACTTATTTCTAGCGCCAGCACAGATACGCAGTATTTT.

A single count supports this clonotype. The chain couples TRBV19 to TRBJ1-1, with 10 positions matching TRBD1. Germline loops: CDR1 LNHDA, CDR2 SQIVND (reference sequence). With V trimmed by 3 bases and J by 4 bases, 8 bases remained unmatched. This CDR3 has 16 residues. This chain's CDR3 is CASSMRQGASGTEAFF. CDR3 nucleotides: TGTGCCAGTAGTATGCGACAGGGGGCTAGTGGCACTGAAGCTTTCTTT. The entire variable domain, with the rest obtained from reference TRBV19 and TRBJ1-1, is as follows: DGGITQSPKYLFRKEGQNVTLSCEQNLNHDAMYWYRQDPGQGLRLIYYSQIVNDFQKGDIAEGYSVSREKKESFPLTVTSAQKNPTAFYLCASSMRQGASGTEAFFGQGTRLTVV.

The V call is TRBV4-1, the J call TRBJ1-5; 8 bases agree with TRBD1. The CDR3 totals 15 residues. CDR1 is MGHRA and CDR2 is YSYEKL in the germline V gene. V dropped 4 bases and J dropped 5; count of bases not matched to a gene: 7. CDR3 in amino acids: CASSPHGQGDQPQHF. The CDR3 bases are TGCGCCAGCAGCCCTCATGGACAGGGAGATCAGCCCCAGCATTTT.

The CDR3 sequence is CSARASTGGNSPLHF. The DNA of the CDR3 is TGCAGTGCTAGAGCCTCGACAGGTGGAAATTCACCCCTCCACTTT. The genes are TRBV20-1 and TRBJ1-6, with D possibly TRBD1 on 6 matching bases. V was cut by 1 base and J by 7 bases, with 14 bases left in between. The CDR3 has 15 amino acids. Per the germline V gene, CDR1 is DFQATT and CDR2 is SNEGSKA (reference sequence).

The gene calls are TRBV10-3 and TRBJ2-2; perhaps TRBD1 as D (5 bases). The V gene's germline CDR1 is ENHRY and CDR2 SYGVKD. The CDR3 is 15 residues long. Deletions cut 3 bases from V and 2 bases from J, with 10 bases between. The CDR3 nucleotides read TGTGCCATCAGTGAATATGGGGCCAACACCGGGGAGCTGTTTTTT. Protein sequence: CAISEYGANTGELFF.

The chain links TRBV12-3 or TRBV12-4 to TRBJ2-6; 7 nucleotides match TRBD2. V gave up 8 bases and J gave up 2 bases; unmatched junction bases: 3. This CDR3 comprises 14 residues. The chain's CDR3 is CASGGGPGANVLTF. The CDR3 region has the DNA TGTGCCAGCGGGGGGGGACCTGGGGCCAACGTCCTGACTTTC.

The chain has TRBV7-2 and TRBJ2-5; a weak D match, TRBD1 (5 bases). V was cut by 5 bases and J by 5 bases, with 9 bases left in between. The CDR3 is 12 residues long. Germline assignment: CDR1 SGHTA and CDR2 FQGNSA. The CDR3 spells CASSVGRETQYF. The CDR3 DNA reads TGTGCCAGCAGCGTGGGGCGGGAGACCCAGTACTTC.

The chain links TRBV7-6 to TRBJ2-1, with TRBD2 matching over 11 bases. Trimming at V came to 5 bases and at J to 0 bases, leaving 18 bases not matched to a gene. The CDR3 sequence is 21 residues long. Germline CDR1 is SGHVS and CDR2 is FNYEAQ. Written as DNA, the CDR3 is TGTGCCAGCAGCCCACCACTCGGGATAGCGGGAGGGCCCTCCTCCTACAATGAGCAGTTCTTC. This gives the protein CASSPPLGIAGGPSSYNEQFF.

This clonotype was seen a handful of times. The chain recombines TRBV10-3 with TRBJ1-5, with TRBD1 as a possible D gene (5 bases). With 0 bases removed from V and 2 bases from J, the gap between germline ends came to 8 bases. Germline CDR1 reads ENHRY; CDR2 reads SYGVKD. This CDR3 is built from 15 residues. CDR3 in amino acids: CAISESVGGNQPQHF. Here the CDR3 DNA reads TGTGCCATCAGTGAGTCGGTGGGGGGCAATCAGCCCCAGCATTTT.

V gene TRBV7-2 combines with J gene TRBJ1-1, with D uncertain. CDR3 length: 13 amino acids. Per the germline V gene, CDR1 is SGHTA and CDR2 is FQGNSA. Between the trimmed V and J ends, which lost 7 bases and 5 bases, there was a span of 14 bases. In nucleotides, the CDR3 is TGTGCCAGCACCTTTATGGGTGAGACTGAAGCTTTCTTT. Its protein product is CASTFMGETEAFF.

This clonotype was seen a few times. The rearrangement links TRBV7-8 to TRBJ1-3; no reliable D call. Trimming cost V 5 bases and J 0 bases, with 17 bases left between them. Germline V gene data show CDR1 as SGHVS and CDR2 as FQNEAQ. The CDR3 runs to 17 residues. CDR3 region: CASSAPLWENSGNTIYF. Here the CDR3 DNA reads TGTGCCAGCAGCGCACCCCTATGGGAGAACTCTGGAAACACCATATATTTT. Full variable domain (missing parts from reference TRBV7-8 and TRBJ1-3): GAGVSQSPRYKVAKRGQDVALRCDPISGHVSLFWYQQALGQGPEFLTYFQNEAQLDKSGLPSDRFFAERPEGSVSTLKIQRTQQEDSAVYLCASSAPLWENSGNTIYFGEGSWLTVV.

This chain links TRBV20-1 with TRBJ2-1; D may be TRBD2 (6 bases). Germline CDR1 reads DFQATT; CDR2 reads SNEGSKA (reference sequence). With 2 bases removed from V and 2 bases from J, the gap between germline ends came to 10 bases. The CDR3 covers 14 residues. The chain's CDR3 is CSARFGRTYNEQFF. CDR3 nucleotide sequence: TGCAGTGCTAGATTCGGGAGAACCTACAATGAGCAGTTCTTC.

This clonotype was seen a few times. The chain has TRBV10-2 and TRBJ2-1; tentative D call: TRBD1 (6 bases). Germline loops: CDR1 WSHSY, CDR2 SAAADI. Deletions cut 3 bases from V and 12 bases from J, with 9 bases between. The CDR3 runs 11 residues. The CDR3 loop is CASSEDRWQFF. The CDR3 DNA follows: TGCGCCAGCAGTGAAGACAGGTGGCAGTTCTTC.

This clonotype was seen more than once but under ten times. The chain recombines TRBV12-3 or TRBV12-4 with TRBJ2-6; the D gene is possibly TRBD1 (6 bases). Trimming left V 8 bases short and J 2 bases short, with 13 bases between. The CDR3 extends over 15 amino acids. CDR3 sequence reads: CASCLRGTGANVLTF. In DNA, the CDR3 is TGTGCCAGCTGTCTTAGGGGGACTGGGGCCAACGTCCTGACTTTC.

The V gene is TRBV6-5, the J gene TRBJ2-2; D is uncertain. CDR3 length: 14 amino acids. The V and J ends lost 2 bases and 1 base respectively, with 5 bases between them. Germline V lookup: CDR1 MNHEY, CDR2 SVGAGI. The CDR3 reads CASSYGGNTGELFF. CDR3 bases: TGTGCCAGCAGTTACGGTGGGAACACCGGGGAGCTGTTTTTT.

The chain joins TRBV7-2 to TRBJ2-7, with D perhaps matching TRBD1 (5 bases). Trimming removed 5 bases at V and 12 bases at J, with 20 bases between. This CDR3 is built from 13 residues. Germline values: CDR1 SGHTA, CDR2 FQGNSA. In DNA, the CDR3 is TGTGCCAGCAGCCAAATGGCGGACAATCAGGCGTACTTC. Residues: CASSQMADNQAYF.

The sample holds a few counts of this clonotype. The chain joins TRBV7-2 to TRBJ2-3; D gene unclear. Deletions cut 5 bases from V and 4 bases from J, with 10 bases between. CDR1 and CDR2 (germline): SGHTA, FQGNSA. The CDR3 contains 13 residues. The CDR3 region has the DNA TGTGCCAGCAGCCCCGACCGATCAGATACGCAGTATTTT. It yields the protein CASSPDRSDTQYF.

This clonotype was seen ten or more times. The chain carries TRBV7-2 and TRBJ2-1; a possible D gene is TRBD2 (6 bases). CDR1 and CDR2 (germline): SGHTA, FQGNSA. V was shortened by 4 bases and J by 4 bases, with 11 bases between the two germline ends. The CDR3 has 14 residues. CDR3 DNA sequence: TGTGCCAGCAGCTCGGGACTTCAATACAATGAGCAGTTCTTC. Amino acid sequence: CASSSGLQYNEQFF.

This clonotype was seen a handful of times. V gene TRBV11-1 combines with J gene TRBJ2-7, with TRBD1 matching 8 bases. The CDR3 is 13 amino acids. From germline, CDR1 is SGHAT and CDR2 FQDESV (reference sequence). Unmatched junction bases numbered 2, after V lost 7 bases and J lost 0 bases. CDR3 bases: TGTGCCAGCACGGACAGGGCCTCCTACGAGCAGTACTTC. Translation gives CASTDRASYEQYF.

This clonotype was recorded a few times. The chain is built from TRBV7-2 and TRBJ2-1; 9 bases align to TRBD2. After removal of 1 base from V and 10 bases from J, the junction contained 11 bases not matched to a gene. There are 16 residues in the CDR3. Germline loops: CDR1 SGHTA, CDR2 FQGNSA. The CDR3 here is CASSLGGVAGAGEQFF. In DNA form, the CDR3 reads TGTGCCAGCAGCTTAGGGGGGGTAGCGGGAGCAGGAGAGCAGTTCTTC.

This clonotype was seen only a few times. The chain employs TRBV5-1 and TRBJ1-2; D is uncertain. Germline CDR1 is SGHRS and CDR2 is YFSETQ. CDR3 length equals 13 residues. Trimming removed 3 bases at V and 8 bases at J, with 14 bases between. This chain's CDR3 is CASSSTGYKGYTF. The CDR3 nucleotides read TGCGCCAGCAGCTCCACTGGGTACAAGGGCTACACCTTC.